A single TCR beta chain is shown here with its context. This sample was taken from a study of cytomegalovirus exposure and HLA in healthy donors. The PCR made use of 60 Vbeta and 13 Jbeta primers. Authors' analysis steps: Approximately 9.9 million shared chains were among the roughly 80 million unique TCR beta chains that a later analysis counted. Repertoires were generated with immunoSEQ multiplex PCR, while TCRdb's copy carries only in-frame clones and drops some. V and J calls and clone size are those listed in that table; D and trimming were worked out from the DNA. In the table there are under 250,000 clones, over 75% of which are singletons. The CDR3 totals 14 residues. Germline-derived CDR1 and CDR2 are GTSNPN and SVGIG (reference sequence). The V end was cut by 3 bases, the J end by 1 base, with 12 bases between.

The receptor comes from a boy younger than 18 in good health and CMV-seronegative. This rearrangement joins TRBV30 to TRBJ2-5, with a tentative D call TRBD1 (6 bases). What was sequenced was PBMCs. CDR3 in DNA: TGTGCCTGGAGGGCAGACAGGCTCCAAGAGACCCAGTACTTC. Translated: CAWRADRLQETQYF.